The present entry profiles one T cell receptor (beta chain) with its context. Its cognate antigen has yet to be identified. No much larger clonotype is one base removed from it; base qualities were not supplied. The library was made by the immunoSEQ multiplex PCR assay. For the multiplex PCR, a mixture combining 60 forward primers for TCR Vbeta segments and 13 reverse primers for TCR Jbeta segments was used. A multiplex PCR assay on genomic DNA amplified the CDR3 region of rearranged TCR beta genes. The amplified TCR beta libraries were sequenced on the Illumina HiSeq System as 87-base-pair reads. For the original study's pipeline: In a later analysis, tens of millions of unique TCR beta chains were counted across the roughly 670 repertoires, and roughly 9.9 million of these chains were shared by at least two donors. Raw reads were error-corrected and collapsed into unique sequences by a nearest-neighbor algorithm in which closely related sequences were merged to remove PCR and sequencing errors. Alignment of CDR3 sequences to IMGT reference sequences was used to assign V, D and J gene segments. For a sequence to be retained, at least a six-nucleotide match to both a V gene segment and a J gene segment was required. A rearrangement was called productive if the CDR3 had no stop codons and remained in frame with V and J, and every other rearrangement was called non-productive. Following IMGT convention, CDR3 was defined as the stretch from the second conserved V-encoded cysteine up to the conserved J-encoded phenylalanine. In an earlier analysis of approximately 500 of the donors, sequences lacking an unambiguous match to a single V gene segment were excluded. An earlier analysis of fewer than 750 of the donors called V segments functional above 56.7% productive rearrangements and segregating when the between-donor standard deviation exceeded 5%. To diagnose cytomegalovirus status from the catalog of TCR beta chain sequences, a statistical classification framework was built. In a later analysis, TCR nucleotide sequences were compared against IMGT/GENE-DB human TR gene sequences so that V and J genes could be assigned. Using the TCRdist pipeline, a later analysis assigned CDR3 sequences along with most-parsimonious VDJ recombination scenarios. In a later analysis, each TCR beta chain was defined by its CDR3 amino acid sequence together with its V-gene family, and reads lacking a unique V-gene family were excluded. To address suspected cross-contamination and a sequencing artifact, a later analysis removed a few hundred highly shared, low-generation-probability nucleotide sequences. In a later analysis, a clonal expansion index was calculated for each public chain from normalized within-repertoire ranks of inferred template counts. In a later analysis, generation probabilities were computed using a VDJ recombination model fitted to out-of-frame rearrangements, and the results were checked against IGoR. In a later analysis, TCR-TCR, TCR-HLA and TCR-CMV co-occurrence was scored with hypergeometric tests, and a repertoire-size bias correction was applied to TCR pairs. In a later analysis, false discovery rates were estimated by permuting HLA or CMV assignments 20 times. In a later analysis, co-occurring TCRs were grouped using DBSCAN, with TCRdist sequence similarity added in when clustering inside HLA-allele-positive subsets. Repertoires with fewer than 30,000 or more than 120,000 public chains were left out of co-occurrence clustering, as were five repertoires with anomalous nucleotide sharing. TCRdb carries this immuneACCESS record with in-frame sequences only. Its versions omit some clonotypes, under half of them owing to an unresolved V gene in the studies checked, with the rest unexplained. D and trimming were read from the DNA, whereas the V and J calls and clone size are those reported in that table. Across this sample there are some 160,000 clones, with over 70% seen only once. The ten top clones hold around 1.5% of the sample.

CDR1 MNHEY and CDR2 SVGAGI were looked up in the germline V gene. The trim is 6 bases for V and 0 bases for J, with a gap of 14 bases between the germline ends. The CDR3 runs 15 amino acids, cysteine and phenylalanine included. Of the read, only the CDR3 DNA is kept; its 45 bases are in frame from base 1. The sample is drawn from a study of cytomegalovirus exposure and HLA in healthy donors (TCRdb year 2017). Describing the broader study: In an earlier analysis of some 550 of the donors, approximately 260 Gb of sequence data and 90 million to 120 million unique TCR beta sequences from roughly 190 million T cells were reported. Roughly 300 gigabases of sequencing data and around 90 million unique TCR sequences made up an early release that covered around 640 HLA-typed donors. The genetic ancestry cluster associated with self-reported Caucasian donors included 65% to 90% of the 398 genotyped donors. The study aimed to test whether signatures of past pathogen exposure could be identified by cataloging public T cell receptors. The study profiled the T cell repertoires of fewer than 850 subjects by immunosequencing and related them to cytomegalovirus serostatus. A separate validation cohort of over a hundred different subjects was used in addition to the 666-subject first cohort. High-throughput TCR immunosequencing, statistical association of individual TCRs with disease status, and machine learning were combined to predict cytomegalovirus infection status. A later analysis re-analyzed previously published TCR beta repertoires from hundreds of donors and added high-resolution HLA genotyping to study TCR occurrence patterns. In the later analysis, no new phenotypic data were used to find candidate immune exposures; instead, reliance was placed on TCR beta sequences and their occurrence across donors. An earlier analysis of 587 of the donors applied high-throughput TCR beta sequencing to assess whether each TCR beta V gene segment acted as functional or pseudogenic. Alongside the repertoire data, information on donor age, sex, ethnicity and CMV serostatus was compiled. In a later genetic analysis, genome-wide SNP genotypes for about 55% of the roughly 670 donors were used, and that subset was treated as a discovery cohort. Every repertoire in the discovery cohort had been generated on one and the same sequencing platform. Class I and class II HLA loci were covered by the typing at four-digit resolution. The number of typed donors differed by locus: roughly 629-630 for A, B, C, DRB1 and DQB1; some 540 for DQA1; 606 for DPA1; and around 490 for DPB1. Several DR-DQ haplotypes were handled as single units for association and clustering because linkage in the cohort was strong. Among some 410 genotyped donors of the cohort, an average of approximately 220,000 unique TCR beta nucleotide sequences was sequenced per donor, of which about 19% were non-productive. The full study reports these points: A cluster of highly shared sequence variants was judged likely to be a technical artifact of the sequencing pipeline. Presence/absence analyses assumed roughly uniform sequencing depth across donors, an assumption that may not hold. CMV serostatus was the only immune exposure information available for the cohort. Because HLA typing was unavailable for some donors at each locus, only the typed subset was used in association tests. According to a later genetic analysis, donors in an Asian-associated ancestry cluster had fewer N-insertions in productive TCRs than the approximately 670-donor mean. In the study, 150 to 200 TCR beta chains were listed as associated with cytomegalovirus. Correlated functional status among segregating V segments might reflect linkage disequilibrium, but an unknown experimental factor could not be ruled out. In vitro tests confirmed that a few of the cytomegalovirus-associated TCR beta chains recognize cytomegalovirus antigens. Most CMV-associated TCR beta chains appeared to be HLA-restricted in a later analysis, and the HLA associations seemed to be driven largely by CMV exposure. Compared with equally common non-associated chains, HLA-associated TCR beta chains in a later analysis were more clonally expanded and had lower generation probabilities. A further reported finding was that TCR beta sequences accurately predicted the HLA-A and HLA-B alleles for most subjects in the first cohort. The cohort was sequenced for TCR beta chains only, and without alpha or paired-chain data the features that could be detected were limited. When HLA alleles, especially DR and DQ, strongly co-occurred, attributing TCR associations to individual alleles was difficult. The 87-base-pair reads could not distinguish some IMGT-functional V segments, including TRBV6-2 and TRBV6-3, so those segments were excluded. The earlier analysis of about 600 of the donors excluded fewer than 20 rarely observed V segments, including chromosome 9 orphons, because counts were too low. In a later analysis, TCR association rates were found to vary across HLA loci, with the most associated TCRs seen for DRB1 alleles and the fewest for HLA-C alleles. In an earlier analysis of around 600 of the donors, most TCR beta V segments were observed in productive rearrangements about 87% or about 30% of the time, broadly matching IMGT annotations. The authors suggested that the approach could potentially be generalized to other disease states and immunological phenotypes. The classifier was reported to diagnose cytomegalovirus status with high specificity and sensitivity in both the original and validation cohorts. According to a later analysis, parvovirus B19, influenza, CMV and Epstein-Barr virus appeared linked to several top co-occurrence clusters. In a later genetic analysis, a missense DCLRE1C variant was associated with V-gene and J-gene trimming of TCR beta chains, and the association was replicated in an independent cohort. Across donors, most TCR sequences were observed very rarely, whereas some public TCRs were present in many individuals. At a false discovery rate of 0.05, a later analysis linked 16,951 TCR beta sequences to specific HLA alleles.

The cohort consisted of 650 to 850 healthy bone marrow donors. Cohort members were all nominally healthy when sampled, although unrecorded immune exposures were likely present. The donor was CMV seronegative and was included in the group of about 350 seronegative cohort members. Every donor gave a peripheral blood sample, and the peripheral blood mononuclear cells from that sample were used for TCR beta sequencing. Genomic DNA was extracted from the blood cell samples with the Qiagen DNeasy Blood Extraction Kit. The sequenced material came from PBMCs. This receptor was identified in a woman in her twenties or thirties in good health and CMV-seronegative. In this chain, TRBV6-5 is recombined with TRBJ1-2; D gene: possibly TRBD1, on 6 matching bases. The DNA is TGTGCCAGCAGGAACACAGGGATATCTAACTATGGCTACACCTTC. This codes for CASRNTGISNYGYTF.